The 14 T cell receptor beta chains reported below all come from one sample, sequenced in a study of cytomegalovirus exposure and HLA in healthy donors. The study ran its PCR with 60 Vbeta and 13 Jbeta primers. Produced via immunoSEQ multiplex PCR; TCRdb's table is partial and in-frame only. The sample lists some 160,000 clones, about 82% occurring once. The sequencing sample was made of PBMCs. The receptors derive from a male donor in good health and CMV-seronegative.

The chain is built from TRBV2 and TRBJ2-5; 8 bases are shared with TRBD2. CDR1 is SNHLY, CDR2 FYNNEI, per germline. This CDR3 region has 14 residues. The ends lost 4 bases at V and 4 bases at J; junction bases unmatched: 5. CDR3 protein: CASSVGTRGETQYF. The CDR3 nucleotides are TGTGCCAGCAGTGTTGGGACTAGGGGAGAGACCCAGTACTTC. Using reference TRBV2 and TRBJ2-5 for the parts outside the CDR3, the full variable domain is EPEVTQTPSHQVTQMGQEVILRCVPISNHLYFYWYRQILGQKVEFLVSFYNNEISEKSEIFDDQFSVERPDGSNFTLKIRSTKLEDSAMYFCASSVGTRGETQYFGPGTRLLVL.

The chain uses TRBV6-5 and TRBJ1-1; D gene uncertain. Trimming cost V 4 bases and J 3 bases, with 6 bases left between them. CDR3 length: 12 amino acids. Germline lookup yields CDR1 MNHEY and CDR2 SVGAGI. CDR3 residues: CASSSRDTEAFF. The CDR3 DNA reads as TGTGCCAGCAGTTCACGGGACACTGAAGCTTTCTTT.

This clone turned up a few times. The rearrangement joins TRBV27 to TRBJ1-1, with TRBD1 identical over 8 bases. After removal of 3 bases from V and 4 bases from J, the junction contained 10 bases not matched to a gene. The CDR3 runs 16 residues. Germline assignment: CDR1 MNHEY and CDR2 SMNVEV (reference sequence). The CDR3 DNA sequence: TGTGCCAGCAGTTTGAACCAGGGGGCTGGGGGCACTGAAGCTTTCTTT. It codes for CASSLNQGAGGTEAFF.

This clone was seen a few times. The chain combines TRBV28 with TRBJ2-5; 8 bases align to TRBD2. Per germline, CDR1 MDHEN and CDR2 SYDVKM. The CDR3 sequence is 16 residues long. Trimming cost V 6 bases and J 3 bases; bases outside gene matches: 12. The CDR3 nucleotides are TGTGCCAGCAGCCCGGGGGAGAGCGGGAGCGAAGAGACCCAGTACTTC. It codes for CASSPGESGSEETQYF.

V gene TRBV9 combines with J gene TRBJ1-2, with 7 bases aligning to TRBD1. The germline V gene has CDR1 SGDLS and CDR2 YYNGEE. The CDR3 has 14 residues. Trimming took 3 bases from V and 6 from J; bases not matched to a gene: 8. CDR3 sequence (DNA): TGTGCCAGCAGCGCCCTCACAGGGGAGGATGGCTACACCTTC. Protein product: CASSALTGEDGYTF.

The CDR3 sequence: CASSLGGGPGEAFF. CDR3 nucleotide sequence: TGTGCCAGCAGCTTAGGTGGGGGCCCCGGTGAAGCTTTCTTT. The V and J genes are TRBV7-6 and TRBJ1-1; possibly TRBD1 for D (6 bases). The CDR3 spans 14 residues. In germline, CDR1 is SGHVS, CDR2 FNYEAQ. The V gene lost 1 base and the J gene lost 7 bases, with 13 bases spanning the gap.

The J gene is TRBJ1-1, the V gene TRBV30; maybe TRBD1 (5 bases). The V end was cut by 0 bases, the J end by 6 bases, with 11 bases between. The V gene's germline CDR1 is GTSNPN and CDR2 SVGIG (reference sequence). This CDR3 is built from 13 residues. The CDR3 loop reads CAWSVSRGAEAFF. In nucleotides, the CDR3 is TGTGCCTGGAGTGTATCAAGGGGCGCTGAAGCTTTCTTT. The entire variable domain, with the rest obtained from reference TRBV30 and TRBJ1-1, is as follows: SQTIHQWPATLVQPVGSPLSLECTVEGTSNPNLYWYRQAAGRGLQLLFYSVGIGQISSEVPQNLSASRPQDRQFILSSKKLLLSDSGFYLCAWSVSRGAEAFFGQGTRLTVV.

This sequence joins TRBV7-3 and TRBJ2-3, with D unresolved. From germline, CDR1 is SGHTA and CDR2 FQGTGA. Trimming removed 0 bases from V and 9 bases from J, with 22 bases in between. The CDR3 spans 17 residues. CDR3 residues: CASSLTTWSGPLMTQYF. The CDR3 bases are TGTGCCAGCAGCTTAACTACGTGGTCTGGCCCCCTTATGACGCAGTATTTT.

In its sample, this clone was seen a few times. The DNA of the CDR3 is TGTGCCAGCAGCTTATGCGGGGGGCCGCAACTTAAGGACTACACCTTC. This translates into CASSLCGGPQLKDYTF. This chain connects TRBV12-1 to TRBJ1-2. TRBV12-1 is noted as a pseudogene. The CDR3 runs to 16 residues.

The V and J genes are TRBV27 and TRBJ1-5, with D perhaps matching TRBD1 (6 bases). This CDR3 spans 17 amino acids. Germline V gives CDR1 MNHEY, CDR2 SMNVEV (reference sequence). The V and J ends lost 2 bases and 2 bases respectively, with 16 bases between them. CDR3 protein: CASSLAGAGWGNQPQHF. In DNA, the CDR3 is TGTGCCAGCAGTTTAGCGGGGGCGGGATGGGGCAATCAGCCCCAGCATTTT.

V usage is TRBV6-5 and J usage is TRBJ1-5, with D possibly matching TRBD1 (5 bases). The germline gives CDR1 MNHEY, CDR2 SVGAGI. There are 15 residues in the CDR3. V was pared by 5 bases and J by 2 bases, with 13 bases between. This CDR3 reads CASSRAGGGNQPQHF. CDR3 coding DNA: TGTGCCAGCAGTCGAGCCGGGGGAGGCAATCAGCCCCAGCATTTT.

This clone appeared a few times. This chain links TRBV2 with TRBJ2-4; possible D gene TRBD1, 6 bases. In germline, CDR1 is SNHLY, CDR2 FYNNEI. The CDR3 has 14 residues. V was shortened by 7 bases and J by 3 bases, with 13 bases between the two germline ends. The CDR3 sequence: CASNLYRDKNIQYF. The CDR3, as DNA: TGTGCCAGCAATTTATACAGGGACAAAAACATTCAGTACTTC.

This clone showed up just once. CDR3 sequence reads: CASSLRDRVEKLFF. Written as DNA, the CDR3 is TGTGCCAGCAGCTTGAGGGACAGGGTTGAAAAACTGTTTTTT. This chain uses TRBV5-5 with TRBJ1-4; 9 positions match TRBD1. With 1 base clipped from V and 7 bases from J, the junction kept 2 bases outside the gene matches. CDR1 and CDR2 (germline): SGHKS, YYEKEE (reference sequence). The length of the CDR3 is 14 residues.

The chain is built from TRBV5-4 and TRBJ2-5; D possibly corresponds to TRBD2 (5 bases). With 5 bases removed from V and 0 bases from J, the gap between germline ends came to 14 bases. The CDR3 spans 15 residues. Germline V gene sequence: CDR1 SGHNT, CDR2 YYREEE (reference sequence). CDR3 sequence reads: CASSPLLGDQETQYF. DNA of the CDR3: TGTGCCAGCAGTCCCCTCTTGGGAGACCAAGAGACCCAGTACTTC.